The 10 T cell receptor beta chains below were found in one sample sequenced in a study of cytomegalovirus exposure and HLA in healthy donors. Primers included in the PCR were 60 Vbeta and 13 Jbeta primers. Assay: immunoSEQ multiplex PCR; the TCRdb copy retains only in-frame clones and omits some. The sample holds roughly 120,000 clones, over 60% seen once. The sample taken for sequencing was PBMCs. The receptors stem from a man aged 18 to 30 in good health and CMV-seropositive.

The V and J genes are TRBV11-2 and TRBJ2-7; the match to TRBD1 covers 10 bases. Germline lookup yields CDR1 SGHAT and CDR2 FQNNGV. This CDR3 is built from 15 residues. Trimming at V came to 2 bases and at J to 7 bases, leaving 8 bases not matched to a gene. CDR3: CASSLHRQGAGEQYF. The CDR3 DNA is TGTGCCAGCAGCTTACACCGACAGGGGGCGGGGGAGCAGTACTTC.

This clone was counted only a few times. The V and J genes are TRBV5-4 and TRBJ2-2, with unresolved D. V was pared by 6 bases and J by 6 bases, with 9 bases between. Germline V gene lookup returns CDR1 SGHNT and CDR2 YYREEE (reference sequence). The CDR3 is 12 residues long. The CDR3 DNA reads as TGTGCCAGCATCGGGTCGGCCGGGGAGCTGTTTTTT. It specifies CASIGSAGELFF.

The chain uses TRBV11-2 and TRBJ1-2; no reliable D call. Trimming shortened V by 4 bases and J by 4 bases, and 10 bases separated the two germline ends. This CDR3 comprises 13 residues. Germline CDR1 is SGHAT and CDR2 is FQNNGV. CDR3 sequence reads: CASSSPPGYGYTF. The CDR3 nucleotides read TGTGCCAGCAGCTCCCCGCCCGGCTATGGCTACACCTTC. The variable domain in full, completed from reference TRBV11-2 and TRBJ1-2, reads EAGVAQSPRYKIIEKRQSVAFWCNPISGHATLYWYQQILGQGPKLLIQFQNNGVVDDSQLPKDRFSAERLKGVDSTLKIQPAKLEDSAVYLCASSSPPGYGYTFGSGTRLTVV.

This sequence joins TRBV15 and TRBJ2-1; perhaps TRBD1 as D (6 bases). Trimming left V 3 bases short and J 1 base short, with 13 bases between. This CDR3 is built from 16 residues. Per germline, CDR1 LNHNV and CDR2 YYDKDF (reference sequence). Here the CDR3 reads CATSSGQGKSYNEQFF. CDR3 in DNA: TGTGCCACCAGCAGTGGTCAGGGGAAGTCCTACAATGAGCAGTTCTTC. Drawing the rest from reference TRBV15 and TRBJ2-1, the complete variable domain is DAMVIQNPRYQVTQFGKPVTLSCSQTLNHNVMYWYQQKSSQAPKLLFHYYDKDFNNEADTPDNFQSRRPNTSFCFLDIRSPGLGDTAMYLCATSSGQGKSYNEQFFGPGTRLTVL.

This clone was seen only a few times. The rearrangement joins TRBV7-9 to TRBJ1-1; TRBD1 agrees at 8 bases. Unmatched junction bases numbered 3, after V lost 4 bases and J lost 2 bases. Per germline, CDR1 SEHNR and CDR2 FQNEAQ (reference sequence). The CDR3 extends over 14 amino acids. The CDR3 loop is CASSSAGGNTEAFF. The CDR3 DNA is TGTGCCAGCAGCTCCGCAGGGGGCAACACTGAAGCTTTCTTT.

V and J are TRBV5-1 and TRBJ2-3, with 8 bases matching TRBD2. This CDR3 is 16 amino acids long. Germline trimming cut 5 bases from V and 2 bases from J; bases unmatched to any gene: 10. Germline CDR1 SGHRS, CDR2 YFSETQ. CDR3 sequence: CASRHTAGGATDTQYF. CDR3 DNA sequence: TGCGCCAGCAGACATACTGCCGGGGGGGCCACAGATACGCAGTATTTT.

The V and J genes are TRBV9 and TRBJ2-1, with a possible D match to TRBD2 (6 bases). Deletions cut 4 bases from V and 8 bases from J, with 19 bases between. Germline V gene data show CDR1 as SGDLS and CDR2 as YYNGEE. The length of the CDR3 is 15 residues. DNA for the CDR3: TGTGCCAGCAGCCCCCCCTGGCGGGGCCTGTATGAGCAGTTCTTC. Its protein is CASSPPWRGLYEQFF.

This clone was seen a few times. This sequence joins TRBV19 and TRBJ2-5, with D perhaps TRBD1 (5 bases). V dropped 3 bases and J dropped 5 bases, with 19 bases sitting between them. Germline-derived CDR1 and CDR2 are LNHDA and SQIVND (reference sequence). The CDR3 loop spans 16 amino acids. Here the CDR3 DNA reads TGTGCCAGTAGTATTTCATCGTCTGCAGGGCAGGAGACCCAGTACTTC. Its protein is CASSISSSAGQETQYF.

The chain is built from TRBV5-1 and TRBJ2-1; 9 nucleotides match TRBD1. From germline, CDR1 is SGHRS and CDR2 YFSETQ. V shed 4 bases, J shed 4 bases, and the junction held 6 bases outside the gene matches. The CDR3 runs 15 residues. CDR3 protein: CASSPGQGRYNEQFF. CDR3 coding DNA: TGCGCCAGCAGCCCCGGACAGGGGCGGTACAATGAGCAGTTCTTC.

The rearrangement links TRBV15 to TRBJ2-5, with 11 bases that match TRBD2. Unmatched junction bases numbered 6, after V lost 1 base and J lost 5 bases. CDR1 LNHNV and CDR2 YYDKDF come from the germline V gene (reference sequence). The CDR3 totals 16 residues. CDR3 in amino acids: CATSRALAGGVETQYF. For the CDR3, the DNA is TGTGCCACCAGCAGAGCCTTAGCGGGGGGGGTTGAGACCCAGTACTTC.